The TCR beta chain described here comes from a study of CXCR3-negative and CXCR3-positive naive CD8 T cells. This clonotype is medium-sized (0.01 to 0.1%) by frequency. The antigen remains undetermined. The study made its TRB cDNA libraries by 5' RACE, adding UMI labels. TCRdb re-called the 5' RACE reads, yielding one record per CDR3 amino acid sequence without DNA. The sample includes some 8,000 distinct CDR3 sequences. Naive CD8+ T cells displayed a CD45RO-CCR7+CD27+CD95- phenotype. The CDR3 has 14 amino acids. From germline, CDR1 is MGHDK and CDR2 SYGVNS. General study points: Naive CXCR3-negative cells resembled naive CXCR3-positive cells in TRBV-TRBJ usage; memory cells differed. Memory CD8+ cells showed much lower diversity, while both naive subsets displayed comparably high diversity. A higher hydrophobicity marked the TRB CDR3s of CXCR3-positive naive cells versus CXCR3-negative naive cells.

Sequenced sample: naive CXCR3+ CD8+ T cells from blood. Subset specified: CD45RO-CCR7+CD27+CD95- naive CD8+ T cells expressing CXCR3 (TNR3+). The chain joins TRBV25-1 to TRBJ1-3. The receptor comes from a human donor in good health. Some clones in this sample may be carry-over from other donors' samples. CDR3 loop: CASSEYNSGNTIYF. Combining the CDR3 with reference TRBV25-1 and TRBJ1-3 gives the whole variable domain EADIYQTPRYLVIGTGKKITLECSQTMGHDKMYWYQQDPGMELHLIHYSYGVNSTEKGDLSSESTVSRIRTEHFPLTLESARPSHTSQYLCASSEYNSGNTIYFGEGSWLTVV.